The clone carrying this T cell receptor (beta chain) is labeled as medium-sized. The antigen is undetermined. Thyroid surgery had not been preceded by any treatment in any patient. In the authors' workflow: The distant-metastasis classifier for papillary thyroid cancer was built from CDR3 differences across clinicopathological groups. TCRdb reassembled clones from the PCR reads with MiXCR. For this entry, the V and J calls and clone size follow TCRdb and not the study's own pipeline. The sample carries tens of thousands of clones, 20% to 30% recorded once. This sample stems from a study of metastatic and nonmetastatic thyroid tumors. As for the study in general: Repertoire comparisons spanned blood and tumor or nodule tissue from malignant and benign thyroid patients. Study-level results: Reportedly, malignant thyroid tumors had significantly higher TCR beta diversity than benign nodules, in blood and tumor.

The ends lost 7 bases at V and 1 base at J; junction bases unmatched: 3. CDR1 is KGHDR, CDR2 SFDVKD, per germline. CDR3 length: 14 residues. Sequenced material: blood. The sequence came from a male donor with papillary thyroid cancer or a benign thyroid nodule (not recorded which). Some clones in this sample may be carry-over from other donors' samples. This chain connects TRBV24-1 to TRBJ2-3; 8 nucleotides line up with TRBD1. CDR3 amino acids: CATRGQGRTDTQYF. CDR3 coding DNA: TGTGCCACCAGAGGACAGGGACGCACAGATACGCAGTATTTT.